A selection of T cell receptor beta chains follows, all from one sample in a study of radiation and T cells in renal cell carcinoma. Generated by immunoSEQ multiplex PCR, the TCRdb table keeps only in-frame clones and is missing some. The data hold 70,000 to 95,000 clones, with 82% observed a single time. Sequencing was performed on blood, taken from a patient whose treatment included radiotherapy and nephrectomy. The receptors originated from a man aged 55-75 years with renal cell carcinoma. Each CDR3 is given with its conserved first and last residue. The D gene is left open where the match is weak. Size tells how often a clone was seen (once, few, many) or the class of an expanded clone, and some rows leave it out.

>TRBJ2-1|once|TRBV7-7|TRBD2
TGTGCCAGCAGCTTCGGCGGGGGAGATGAGCAGTTCTTC
CASSFGGGDEQFF
>TRBJ1-4|NA|TRBV7-9|NA
TGTGCCAGCAGCGAAACTAGGGATGAAAAACTGTTTTTT
CASSETRDEKLFF
>TRBJ2-3|NA|TRBV19|NA
TGTGCCAGTAGTAACACAGATACGCAGTATTTT
CASSNTDTQYF
>TRBJ2-7|NA|TRBV21-1|NA
TGTGCCAGCAGCAAAGCGGAACGATCCTACGAGCAGTACTTC
CASSKAERSYEQYF
>TRBJ2-7|once|TRBV6-1|NA
TGTGCCAGCAGTGACGCCCGGGCAGCCACCTTATACGAGCAGTACTTC
CASSDARAATLYEQYF
>TRBJ2-7|many|TRBV7-8|NA
TGTGCCAGCAGCTTAGAGGCTTGGGGAGTTAGGAACGAGCAGTACTTC
CASSLEAWGVRNEQYF
>TRBJ2-2|few|TRBV30|TRBD1
TGTGCCTGGGGGACAGGGAACACCGGGGAGCTGTTTTTT
CAWGTGNTGELFF
>TRBJ2-7|few|TRBV7-2|TRBD2
TGTGCCAGCAGCTTAGAAGGGGCTAGCGGGCAACACGAGCAGTACTTC
CASSLEGASGQHEQYF
>TRBJ2-5|NA|TRBV7-2|NA
TGTGCCAGCAGCTTATCTCCCCAAGAGACCCAGTACTTC
CASSLSPQETQYF
>TRBJ2-7|few|TRBV20-1|NA
TGCAGTGCTCCTGAGCTCTACGAGCAGTACTTC
CSAPELYEQYF
>TRBJ2-1|NA|TRBV9|NA
TGTGCCAGCAGCGGGATACTAGACCCCGGTGAGGATGAGCAGTTCTTC
CASSGILDPGEDEQFF
>TRBJ2-7|NA|TRBV5-1|NA
TGCGCCAGCAGCTTATCAGGGACCTCCTACGAGCAGTACTTC
CASSLSGTSYEQYF
>TRBJ1-1|NA|TRBV19|NA
TGTGCCAGTAGGACAGGCGACACTGAAGCTTTCTTT
CASRTGDTEAFF
>TRBJ2-1|NA|TRBV7-2|NA
TGTGCCAGCAGCTTAGCTCAGGGGTCCCACAATGAGCAGTTCTTC
CASSLAQGSHNEQFF
>TRBJ1-3|NA|TRBV5-6|NA
TGTGCCAGCAGCTTGGGGACCATCTCTGGAAACACCATATATTTT
CASSLGTISGNTIYF
>TRBJ2-3|few|TRBV6-4|TRBD2
TGTGCCAGCAGTGACAGCGGGAGGGCCACAGATACGCAGTATTTT
CASSDSGRATDTQYF
>TRBJ2-1|few|TRBV19|TRBD2
TGTGCCAGTAGTATAGATCTAGCGGGAGGTGGCGATGAGCAGTTCTTC
CASSIDLAGGGDEQFF
>TRBJ2-7|NA|TRBV5-4|TRBD1
TGTGCCAGCAGCAAGCCGGGACAGGGGGCATACGAGCAGTACTTC
CASSKPGQGAYEQYF
>TRBJ1-2|NA|TRBV6-5|NA
TGTGCCAGCAGTTACGACACGAACTATGGCTACACCTTC
CASSYDTNYGYTF
>TRBJ2-7|NA|TRBV5-1|TRBD1
TGCGCCAGCAGCTTTACAGGGGAAGAGCAGTACTTC
CASSFTGEEQYF
>TRBJ2-5|NA|TRBV5-4|NA
TGTGCCAGCACCGGCGGGACAGTCAAAGAGACCCAGTACTTC
CASTGGTVKETQYF
>TRBJ1-4|NA|TRBV23-1|NA
TGCGCCAGCAGCCTAGAAGATTTTAATGAAAAACTGTTTTTT
CASSLEDFNEKLFF
>TRBJ2-7|few|TRBV7-6|NA
TGTGCCAGCAGCCCGTACCCGGAGACGGGAGCCTACGAGCAGTACTTC
CASSPYPETGAYEQYF